The 6 T cell receptor beta chains given below trace back to one sample, sequenced in a study of T-cell reconstitution after alpha-beta-depleted transplantation in children. Preparation of the TCRbeta library used unique molecular identifiers. TCRdb reanalysed the PCR reads using MiXCR and keeps one entry per CDR3 protein. The sample includes about 830,000 distinct CDR3 sequences, under 20% of them seen just once. The input for sequencing was PBMCs, mostly from graft donor cells, taken 360 days after TCRalphabeta/CD19-depleted stem cell transplant. These receptors were taken from a male patient under 18 who had a stem cell transplant for acute lymphoblastic leukemia, so the T cells may come from the graft donor.

This clonotype was seen more than once but under ten times. This chain joins TRBV20-1 and TRBJ2-1, with 10 positions matching TRBD2. Germline CDR1 is DFQATT and CDR2 is SNEGSKA (reference sequence). This CDR3 contains 14 residues. The V and J ends lost 5 bases and 7 bases, in that order; junction bases with no gene match: 8. In DNA, the CDR3 is TGCAGTGCTGTTACTAGCGGGAAAAGAAATGAGCAGTTCTTC. This gives the protein CSAVTSGKRNEQFF.

This clonotype appeared a few times. V and J are TRBV20-1 and TRBJ2-7, with D uncertain. CDR1 and CDR2 from the germline V gene are DFQATT and SNEGSKA (reference sequence). The CDR3 has 12 residues. Trimming shortened V by 3 bases and J by 4 bases, and 10 bases separated the two germline ends. The CDR3 DNA reads as TGCAGTGCTAGGCTTATGTCATACGAGCAGTACTTC. Translation: CSARLMSYEQYF.

This clonotype was seen many times. The chain couples TRBV5-1 to TRBJ2-5; D uncertain. CDR1 is SGHRS, CDR2 YFSETQ, per germline. This CDR3 contains 12 residues. The V gene lost 6 bases and the J gene lost 1 base, with 7 bases spanning the gap. CDR3 in amino acids: CASMLSQETQYF. Here the CDR3 DNA reads TGCGCCAGCATGCTCAGCCAAGAGACCCAGTACTTC.

This clonotype turned up a few times. The chain recombines TRBV7-2 with TRBJ2-5, with TRBD2 matching over 9 bases. From germline, CDR1 is SGHTA and CDR2 FQGNSA. The V and J ends lost 10 bases and 5 bases, in that order; junction bases with no gene match: 5. The CDR3 is made up of 12 amino acids. The CDR3 region is CATSGVRETQYF. As DNA, the CDR3 is TGTGCCACTAGCGGGGTTCGGGAGACCCAGTACTTC.

This chain joins TRBV27 and TRBJ2-2; no clear D gene. V was clipped by 9 bases and J by 0 bases, with 23 bases between them. This CDR3 has 18 amino acids. Germline CDR1 MNHEY, CDR2 SMNVEV (reference sequence). The CDR3, as DNA: TGTGCCAGGAAGATCCGCCCGCGCAATCCTTCGAACACCGGGGAGCTGTTTTTT. It yields the protein CARKIRPRNPSNTGELFF.

This clonotype was detected only a few times. In nucleotides, the CDR3 is TGCGCCAGCAGCTTGGAGGGACACCCCACAGATACGCAGTATTTT. Translating it yields CASSLEGHPTDTQYF. The chain couples TRBV5-1 to TRBJ2-3; perhaps TRBD1 as D (6 bases). Germline loops: CDR1 SGHRS, CDR2 YFSETQ. V shed 0 bases and J shed 2 bases, with 10 bases lying between them. CDR3 length: 15 amino acids. The full variable domain, completed using reference TRBV5-1 and TRBJ2-3, is KAGVTQTPRYLIKTRGQQVTLSCSPISGHRSVSWYQQTPGQGLQFLFEYFSETQRNKGNFPGRFSGRQFSNSRSEMNVSTLELGDSALYLCASSLEGHPTDTQYFGPGTRLTVL.